Following are 19 T cell receptor beta chains from one sample sequenced in a study of radiation and T cells in renal cell carcinoma. Assay used: immunoSEQ multiplex PCR; TCRdb lists only in-frame clones, some missing. The sample includes some 75,000 clones, about 80% of them seen just once. Time point in this sample: blood 2 weeks post-SBRT. This sample's treatment: 15 Gy SBRT to primary tumor, nephrectomy 4 weeks later. Material: blood, obtained from a patient whose treatment included radiotherapy and nephrectomy. The source of these receptors is a man aged 60 to 69 with renal cell carcinoma.

The rearrangement links TRBV7-6 to TRBJ2-1; 10 nucleotides match TRBD2. In germline, CDR1 is SGHVS, CDR2 FNYEAQ. Trimming at V came to 2 bases and at J to 7 bases, leaving 8 bases not matched to a gene. This CDR3 region has 16 residues. The DNA of the CDR3 is TGTGCCAGCAGCTTACAGCGGGAGGGCCGTGGGAATGAGCAGTTCTTC. Amino acids: CASSLQREGRGNEQFF. Looking up the rest from reference TRBV7-6 and TRBJ2-1 gives the full variable domain: GAGVSQSPRYKVTKRGQDVALRCDPISGHVSLYWYRQALGQGPEFLTYFNYEAQQDKSGLPNDRFSAERPEGSISTLTIQRTEQRDSAMYRCASSLQREGRGNEQFFGPGTRLTVL.

The rearrangement uses TRBV5-1 and TRBJ2-7; 8 bases line up with TRBD1. CDR3 length equals 15 residues. Trimming removed 4 bases from V and 8 bases from J; junction bases left unmatched: 14. Germline values: CDR1 SGHRS, CDR2 YFSETQ. The CDR3 reads CASSVQGTGTPQQYF. For the CDR3, the DNA is TGCGCCAGCAGCGTGCAAGGGACAGGAACCCCCCAGCAGTACTTC.

The chain has TRBV7-9 and TRBJ2-3, with TRBD1 identical over 11 bases. The CDR3 sequence is 15 residues long. Germline CDR1 SEHNR, CDR2 FQNEAQ (reference sequence). Trimming removed 7 bases from V and 6 bases from J; junction bases left unmatched: 9. Written as DNA, the CDR3 is TGTGCCAGCACCCAGGGGACAGGGGGTGAGGATACGCAGTATTTT. Its translation is CASTQGTGGEDTQYF.

CDR3: CASGSGRGDTDTQYF. DNA of the CDR3: TGTGCCAGCGGTAGCGGGAGGGGCGACACAGATACGCAGTATTTT. This rearrangement joins TRBV9 to TRBJ2-3; 11 nucleotides agree with TRBD2. The V segment lost 7 bases and the J segment 2 bases; nucleotides outside the gene matches: 6. CDR1 is SGDLS and CDR2 is YYNGEE in the germline V gene. The CDR3 spans 15 residues.

This clone came up a few times. This chain uses TRBV28 with TRBJ2-6; D unclear. Trimming stripped 3 bases from V and 0 bases from J, with 6 bases between. The CDR3 length is 15 residues. Germline V CDR1 and CDR2: MDHEN, SYDVKM. CDR3 nucleotide sequence: TGTGCCAGCAGTTTGATGGGCTCTGGGGCCAACGTCCTGACTTTC. Translation: CASSLMGSGANVLTF.

This chain links TRBV5-1 with TRBJ2-3; D perhaps matches TRBD2 (5 bases). This CDR3 is built from 14 residues. The V gene lost 0 bases and the J gene lost 3 bases, with 8 bases spanning the gap. Germline CDR1 is SGHRS and CDR2 is YFSETQ. The DNA for the CDR3 is TGCGCCAGCAGCTTGGACCCGGGGACAGATACGCAGTATTTT. Its translation: CASSLDPGTDTQYF.

This clone was seen only a few times. The chain links TRBV28 to TRBJ2-7; D unclear. Between the trimmed V and J ends, which lost 7 bases and 2 bases, there was a span of 6 bases. CDR1 MDHEN and CDR2 SYDVKM come from the germline V gene. The CDR3 runs to 11 residues. The CDR3 DNA is TGTGCCAGCACAACCACCTACGAGCAGTACTTC. As protein: CASTTTYEQYF.

The chain has TRBV28 and TRBJ1-1, with 9 bases that match TRBD1. Germline values: CDR1 MDHEN, CDR2 SYDVKM. CDR3 length: 13 residues. With 6 bases clipped from V and 1 base from J, the junction kept 0 bases outside the gene matches. The CDR3 here is CASRGQGNTEAFF. For the CDR3, the DNA is TGTGCCAGCAGGGGACAGGGGAACACTGAAGCTTTCTTT.

The sample holds a few counts of this clone. The chain couples TRBV30 to TRBJ1-6; D unresolved. There are 12 residues in the CDR3. Looked up from germline, CDR1 is GTSNPN and CDR2 is SVGIG (reference sequence). V lost 2 bases and J 9 bases, leaving 8 bases between the germline ends. The CDR3 region is CAWSRTVSPLHF. The CDR3 DNA reads TGTGCCTGGAGTCGGACTGTTTCACCCCTCCACTTT.

The rearrangement joins TRBV28 to TRBJ2-5; D assignment may be TRBD1 or TRBD2 (6 bases each). There are 15 residues in the CDR3. Per germline, CDR1 MDHEN and CDR2 SYDVKM. Trimming left V 7 bases short and J 4 bases short, with 19 bases between. The chain's CDR3 is CASNQGHGGRETQYF. In DNA, the CDR3 is TGTGCCAGCAACCAGGGACACGGGGGAAGAGAGACCCAGTACTTC.

The chain is built from TRBV19 and TRBJ2-1, with D unresolved. CDR3 length equals 15 residues. CDR1 is LNHDA and CDR2 is SQIVND in the germline V gene (reference sequence). Trimming shortened V by 2 bases and J by 2 bases, and 10 bases separated the two germline ends. The CDR3 loop reads CASSIPAITYNEQFF. CDR3 DNA sequence: TGTGCCAGTAGTATACCAGCGATAACCTACAATGAGCAGTTCTTC. The full variable domain, rest sourced from reference TRBV19 and TRBJ2-1, is DGGITQSPKYLFRKEGQNVTLSCEQNLNHDAMYWYRQDPGQGLRLIYYSQIVNDFQKGDIAEGYSVSREKKESFPLTVTSAQKNPTAFYLCASSIPAITYNEQFFGPGTRLTVL.

The chain links TRBV4-2 to TRBJ2-3, with 10 bases lining up with TRBD2. From germline, CDR1 is LGHNA and CDR2 YNFKEQ. The CDR3 is made up of 18 amino acids. After removal of 1 base from V and 1 base from J, the junction contained 8 bases not matched to a gene. This CDR3 is CASSQGRVAGGGTDTQYF. CDR3 sequence (DNA): TGTGCCAGCAGCCAAGGGAGGGTAGCGGGAGGAGGCACAGATACGCAGTATTTT.

Remarks on this clone: The germline gene is not matched at one end of the junction; a read error may be the cause. V and J are TRBV10-3 and TRBJ2-6; TRBD1 matches 7 bases. Germline loops: CDR1 ENHRY, CDR2 SYGVKD. The CDR3 has 15 amino acids. The CDR3 loop is CAISGTALGSNVLTF. CDR3 nucleotide sequence: TGTGCCATCAGCGGGACAGCGCTTGGGTCCAACGTCCTGACTTTC.

CDR3 residues: CASSRMTGNTEAFF. DNA for the CDR3: TGTGCCAGCAGTCGCATGACAGGGAACACTGAAGCTTTCTTT. The rearrangement joins TRBV28 to TRBJ1-1, with D tentatively TRBD1 (6 bases). The CDR3 length is 14 residues. With 5 bases removed from V and 1 base from J, the gap between germline ends came to 11 bases. The germline CDR1 and CDR2 sequences are MDHEN and SYDVKM.

V gene TRBV4-1 combines with J gene TRBJ2-5, with D possibly TRBD2 on 6 matching bases. V gave up 5 bases and J gave up 4 bases, with 20 bases separating them. The CDR3 extends over 16 amino acids. Germline V lookup: CDR1 MGHRA, CDR2 YSYEKL. The CDR3, as DNA: TGCGCCAGCAGCGACGGTGGGGCGGGAACTGGAGAGACCCAGTACTTC. Encoded protein: CASSDGGAGTGETQYF.

This clone was seen a handful of times. The CDR3 is CSVGGDGYTF. CDR3 sequence (DNA): TGCAGCGTTGGGGGGGATGGCTACACCTTC. V usage is TRBV29-1 and J usage is TRBJ1-2; perhaps TRBD1 as D (5 bases). Germline V gene lookup returns CDR1 SQVTM and CDR2 ANQGSEA. V gave up 4 bases and J gave up 6 bases, with 6 bases separating them. This CDR3 has 10 amino acids.

The genes are TRBV27 and TRBJ2-7; tentative D call: TRBD1 (5 bases). Germline CDR1 MNHEY, CDR2 SMNVEV (reference sequence). The length of the CDR3 is 15 residues. Trimming cost V 2 bases and J 2 bases, with 13 bases left between them. CDR3 amino acids: CASSLDWGLPYEQYF. CDR3 DNA: TGTGCCAGCAGTTTAGACTGGGGCCTCCCCTACGAGCAGTACTTC.

This sequence joins TRBV9 and TRBJ1-3; perhaps TRBD1 as D (5 bases). Trimming removed 0 bases at V and 0 bases at J, with 19 bases between. The germline V gene has CDR1 SGDLS and CDR2 YYNGEE. The CDR3 length is 19 residues. CDR3 in DNA: TGTGCCAGCAGCGTAGATGGGGGGGAGAGGTCCGGCTCTGGAAACACCATATATTTT. Translated, it gives CASSVDGGERSGSGNTIYF.

The chain joins TRBV15 to TRBJ2-5; D is possibly TRBD1 or TRBD2 (5 bases each). Germline V gene lookup returns CDR1 LNHNV and CDR2 YYDKDF (reference sequence). With 0 bases removed from V and 3 bases from J, the gap between germline ends came to 11 bases. This CDR3 contains 15 residues. CDR3 residues: CATSRDWGKEETQYF. DNA for the CDR3: TGTGCCACCAGCAGAGATTGGGGGAAGGAAGAGACCCAGTACTTC. The full variable domain, its missing parts supplied by reference TRBV15 and TRBJ2-5, is DAMVIQNPRYQVTQFGKPVTLSCSQTLNHNVMYWYQQKSSQAPKLLFHYYDKDFNNEADTPDNFQSRRPNTSFCFLDIRSPGLGDTAMYLCATSRDWGKEETQYFGPGTRLLVL.